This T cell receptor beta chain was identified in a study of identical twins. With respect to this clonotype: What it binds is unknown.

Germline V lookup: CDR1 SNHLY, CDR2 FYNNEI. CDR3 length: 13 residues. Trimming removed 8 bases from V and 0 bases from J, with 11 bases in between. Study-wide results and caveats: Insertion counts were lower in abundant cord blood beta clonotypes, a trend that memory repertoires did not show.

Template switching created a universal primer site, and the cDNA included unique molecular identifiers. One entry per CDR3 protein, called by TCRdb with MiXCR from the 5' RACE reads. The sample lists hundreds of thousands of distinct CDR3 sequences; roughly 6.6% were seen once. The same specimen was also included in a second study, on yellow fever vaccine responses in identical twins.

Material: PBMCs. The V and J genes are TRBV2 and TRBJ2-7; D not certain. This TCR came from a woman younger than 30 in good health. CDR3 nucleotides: TGTGCCAGCGTCCCGGTCGACTCCTACGAGCAGTACTTC. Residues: CASVPVDSYEQYF.